This TCR beta chain appears in the sequencing data of a study of beta chain features in type 1 diabetes. This clone was seen more than once but under ten times. Antigen specificity is unknown. Study findings and constraints: Among patients with Type 1 diabetes, TCRB CDR3s were moderately but significantly shorter in every one of the four CD4+ subsets.

Germline values: CDR1 LNHDA, CDR2 SQIVND (reference sequence). V dropped 8 bases and J dropped 6; count of bases not matched to a gene: 9. There are 14 residues in the CDR3. The authors reverse transcribed all of the isolated RNA, so sequencing captured expressed TCRB transcripts. This table comes from immunoSEQ multiplex PCR, and its TCRdb copy is limited to in-frame clones, with some not included. This table has over 600,000 clones, 12% appearing once. This receptor was obtained from a man aged 25-45 years with type 1 diabetes. The chain links TRBV19 to TRBJ1-5; 8 nucleotides align to TRBD1. The sequencing sample was made of naive CD4+ T cells from blood. For the CDR3, the DNA is TGTGCCAGTGCTCAGGGGGCGCGGGGTCAGCCCCAGCATTTT. Its protein product is CASAQGARGQPQHF.